What follows are 31 T cell receptor beta chains derived from one specimen sequenced in a study of identical twins. TCRdb processed the 5' RACE reads anew with MiXCR; each CDR3 protein has one entry. The sample includes fewer than 650,000 distinct CDR3 sequences, roughly 9.9% of them seen just once. This sample was shared with a second study, whose subject was yellow fever vaccine responses in identical twins.

The specimen sequenced was PBMCs. These receptors all stem from a woman younger than 35 in good health.

In its sample, this clonotype was seen a few times. The chain has TRBV28 and TRBJ2-2, with TRBD2 matching over 15 bases. Per the germline V gene, CDR1 is MDHEN and CDR2 is SYDVKM. The CDR3 is made up of 17 amino acids. The V gene end was trimmed by 4 bases and the J gene end by 8 bases; junction bases not matched to a gene: 8. The CDR3 loop reads CASSSPQGLAGGGELFF. The DNA for the CDR3 is TGTGCCAGCAGTTCACCCCAGGGACTAGCGGGAGGTGGGGAGCTGTTTTTT. The complete variable domain, with remaining parts taken from reference TRBV28 and TRBJ2-2, reads DVKVTQSSRYLVKRTGEKVFLECVQDMDHENMFWYRQDPGLGLRLIYFSYDVKMKEKGDIPEGYSVSREKKERFSLILESASTNQTSMYLCASSSPQGLAGGGELFFGEGSRLTVL.

The CDR3 coding sequence is TGCAGTGCTAGAGGCGGGACACCAAAGAACACTGAAGCTTTCTTT. Protein: CSARGGTPKNTEAFF. This rearrangement joins TRBV20-1 to TRBJ1-1; D may be TRBD1 (6 bases). V lost 1 base and J 1 base, leaving 13 bases between the germline ends. CDR3 length: 15 amino acids. CDR1 DFQATT and CDR2 SNEGSKA come from the germline V gene (reference sequence).

The chain recombines TRBV27 with TRBJ2-1, with 13 positions matching TRBD2. The CDR3 is 17 residues long. The trim removed 4 bases at V and 2 bases at J, leaving 5 bases unmatched. Germline values: CDR1 MNHEY, CDR2 SMNVEV (reference sequence). The CDR3 DNA follows: TGTGCCAGCAGTTCGGGACTAGCGGGGCTCCCCTACAATGAGCAGTTCTTC. Its translation is CASSSGLAGLPYNEQFF.

This clonotype was seen many times. The chain links TRBV29-1 to TRBJ1-1, with D perhaps matching TRBD1 (5 bases). Between the trimmed V and J ends, which lost 5 bases and 0 bases, there was a span of 16 bases. The germline gives CDR1 SQVTM, CDR2 ANQGSEA. CDR3 length: 15 amino acids. CDR3 sequence: CSVFPQGAMNTEAFF. The CDR3 DNA follows: TGCAGCGTTTTTCCTCAGGGCGCCATGAACACTGAAGCTTTCTTT.

This clonotype was picked up a small number of times. The chain joins TRBV6-1 to TRBJ2-5; TRBD2 matches at 7 bases. This CDR3 comprises 14 residues. The V segment lost 7 bases and the J segment 1 base; nucleotides outside the gene matches: 6. CDR1 and CDR2 (germline): MNHNS, SASEGT. The CDR3 DNA is TGTGCCAGCATGGGGCTAGCGGCCCAAGAGACCCAGTACTTC. Amino acids: CASMGLAAQETQYF.

This clonotype appeared many times. This rearrangement joins TRBV7-2 to TRBJ2-4, with 9 bases matching TRBD1. CDR3 length: 16 amino acids. Germline loops: CDR1 SGHTA, CDR2 FQGNSA. The V gene end was trimmed by 1 base and the J gene end by 1 base; junction bases not matched to a gene: 2. The CDR3 DNA reads as TGTGCCAGCAGCTTAGTAGGGACAGGGGCCAAAAACATTCAGTACTTC. Its translation is CASSLVGTGAKNIQYF.

This clonotype was picked up a small number of times. The chain combines TRBV18 with TRBJ2-5; no firm D call. CDR1 and CDR2 (germline): KGHSH, LQKENI. The CDR3 consists of 15 residues. V was pared by 1 base and J by 4 bases, with 13 bases between. For the CDR3, the DNA is TGTGCCAGCTCACCACTGGGAAGGTTGGTAGAGACCCAGTACTTC. Translation gives CASSPLGRLVETQYF.

The V call is TRBV30, the J call TRBJ2-7; tentative D call: TRBD2 (6 bases). V was shortened by 0 bases and J by 3 bases, with 9 bases between the two germline ends. Germline lookup yields CDR1 GTSNPN and CDR2 SVGIG (reference sequence). CDR3 length equals 13 residues. The CDR3 sequence is CAWSVPGVYEQYF. CDR3 nucleotide sequence: TGTGCCTGGAGTGTCCCGGGGGTCTACGAGCAGTACTTC.

This clonotype was counted many times. The J gene is TRBJ2-7, the V gene TRBV29-1; 7 nucleotides match TRBD1. The germline V gene has CDR1 SQVTM and CDR2 ANQGSEA. The trim removed 3 bases at V and 4 bases at J, leaving 9 bases unmatched. This CDR3 region has 14 residues. For the CDR3, the DNA is TGCAGCGTTGATACCCCGGGACAGAGATACGAGCAGTACTTC. Encoded protein: CSVDTPGQRYEQYF.

The rearrangement links TRBV4-1 to TRBJ2-5, with 14 bases matching TRBD2. V lost 2 bases, J lost 1 base, and 6 bases stayed unmatched. CDR3 size: 18 residues. Per germline, CDR1 MGHRA and CDR2 YSYEKL. CDR3 sequence: CASSQSGTSGGLQETQYF. CDR3 in DNA: TGCGCCAGCAGCCAATCCGGGACTAGCGGGGGCCTCCAAGAGACCCAGTACTTC.

This clonotype has only a few counts. The chain uses TRBV19 and TRBJ2-7, with D unresolved. The germline gives CDR1 LNHDA, CDR2 SQIVND (reference sequence). V was trimmed by 3 bases and J by 3 bases, leaving 9 bases between them. This CDR3 region has 13 residues. The CDR3 DNA reads as TGTGCCAGTAGTATGGTCAGCAGCTACGAGCAGTACTTC. Its protein is CASSMVSSYEQYF.

This clonotype was found many times. CDR3 DNA sequence: TGTGCCAGCAGCCAAGGCAGGTTAGTGAACACTGAAGCTTTCTTT. Translated, it gives CASSQGRLVNTEAFF. The J gene is TRBJ1-1, the V gene TRBV3-1; D is uncertain. Germline V gene lookup returns CDR1 LGHDT and CDR2 YNNKEL (reference sequence). This CDR3 has 15 amino acids. Trimming shortened V by 1 base and J by 0 bases, and 9 bases separated the two germline ends.

The chain carries TRBV4-2 and TRBJ2-3; perhaps TRBD1 as D (6 bases). CDR3 length: 17 amino acids. Per the germline V gene, CDR1 is LGHNA and CDR2 is YNFKEQ. V shed 0 bases and J shed 3 bases, with 16 bases lying between them. In DNA form, the CDR3 reads TGTGCCAGCAGCCAAGACCCTCTTCCAGGGGATACAGATACGCAGTATTTT. The encoded protein is CASSQDPLPGDTDTQYF.

This clonotype was detected many times. The rearrangement links TRBV27 to TRBJ2-5, with 8 bases lining up with TRBD2. This CDR3 spans 12 amino acids. Losses at the gene ends were 5 bases for V and 9 bases for J; bases not matched to a gene: 5. CDR1 is MNHEY and CDR2 is SMNVEV in the germline V gene (reference sequence). The CDR3 DNA sequence: TGTGCCAGCAGTGGCTCCGGGGGGGCCCAGTACTTC. Encoded protein: CASSGSGGAQYF.

The table lists this clonotype with many counts. The chain has TRBV6-1 and TRBJ2-5; 9 bases fit TRBD2. V lost 8 bases to trimming and J lost 7 bases; unmatched junction nucleotides: 5. Germline loops: CDR1 MNHNS, CDR2 SASEGT. This CDR3 comprises 12 residues. The CDR3 DNA is TGTGCCAGCGGGATAGCGGGGGCGACCCAGTACTTC. The encoded protein is CASGIAGATQYF.

This clonotype was observed a few times. This rearrangement joins TRBV11-2 to TRBJ2-7; D is uncertain. This CDR3 is built from 12 residues. Between the trimmed V and J ends, which lost 7 bases and 2 bases, there was a span of 9 bases. Germline CDR1 and CDR2: SGHAT and FQNNGV. CDR3 region: CASKTDTYEQYF. The CDR3 nucleotides are TGTGCCAGCAAGACCGATACCTACGAGCAGTACTTC.

This clonotype was recorded a few times. The chain employs TRBV3-1 and TRBJ2-3, with 9 nucleotides matching TRBD2. Germline trimming cut 2 bases from V and 4 bases from J; bases unmatched to any gene: 4. In germline, CDR1 is LGHDT, CDR2 YNNKEL (reference sequence). This CDR3 spans 15 amino acids. CDR3 amino acids: CASSQWRTSADTQYF. The CDR3 region has the DNA TGTGCCAGCAGCCAATGGAGGACTAGCGCAGATACGCAGTATTTT.

This clonotype has a count of ten or more. The gene calls are TRBV3-1 and TRBJ2-3; 14 bases are a match to TRBD2. The V and J ends lost 5 bases and 7 bases, in that order; junction bases with no gene match: 8. CDR1 and CDR2 from the germline V gene are LGHDT and YNNKEL (reference sequence). CDR3 length equals 16 residues. The CDR3 sequence: CASSAGLAGGENTQYF. The DNA for the CDR3 is TGTGCCAGCAGCGCAGGACTAGCGGGGGGAGAAAATACGCAGTATTTT.

This clonotype was counted at least ten times. The chain recombines TRBV3-1 with TRBJ1-2; D is possibly TRBD1 (5 bases). The ends were cut back, 3 bases at V and 4 bases at J, with 9 bases in the middle. Per germline, CDR1 LGHDT and CDR2 YNNKEL (reference sequence). This CDR3 comprises 13 residues. The CDR3: CASSQTEFYGYTF. CDR3 bases: TGTGCCAGCAGCCAGACAGAGTTCTATGGCTACACCTTC. Complete variable domain (other parts from reference TRBV3-1 and TRBJ1-2): DTAVSQTPKYLVTQMGNDKSIKCEQNLGHDTMYWYKQDSKKFLKIMFSYNNKELIINETVPNRFSPKSPDKAHLNLHINSLELGDSAVYFCASSQTEFYGYTFGSGTRLTVV.

The chain couples TRBV30 to TRBJ1-1; D uncertain. The germline V gene encodes CDR1 GTSNPN and CDR2 SVGIG (reference sequence). Trimming stripped 2 bases from V and 1 base from J, with 8 bases between. The CDR3 length is 13 residues. The CDR3 coding sequence is TGTGCCTGGAGTCCTGTTTCGAACACTGAAGCTTTCTTT. Translated: CAWSPVSNTEAFF.

J is TRBJ2-6 and V is TRBV6-1; D possibly matches TRBD1 or TRBD2 (5 bases each). V shed 8 bases and J shed 0 bases, with 20 bases lying between them. The CDR3 contains 18 residues. Germline V CDR1 and CDR2: MNHNS, SASEGT. CDR3 protein: CASAIAGTWFSGANVLTF. The CDR3 nucleotides are TGTGCCAGCGCCATAGCAGGGACCTGGTTCTCTGGGGCCAACGTCCTGACTTTC.

The V call is TRBV7-6, the J call TRBJ2-7; 7 nucleotides agree with TRBD2. The CDR3 consists of 14 residues. Germline V gives CDR1 SGHVS, CDR2 FNYEAQ. Trimming removed 5 bases from V and 3 bases from J; junction bases left unmatched: 7. The chain's CDR3 is CASSGDWEGYEQYF. CDR3 bases: TGTGCCAGCAGCGGGGACTGGGAGGGCTACGAGCAGTACTTC.

This clonotype was picked up a small number of times. CDR3 amino acids: CASSFMTSVHGKTYNEQFF. The CDR3 nucleotides read TGTGCCAGCAGTTTTATGACTAGCGTCCATGGGAAGACCTACAATGAGCAGTTCTTC. The J gene is TRBJ2-1, the V gene TRBV28, with 8 bases lining up with TRBD2. This CDR3 region has 19 residues. Germline V lookup: CDR1 MDHEN, CDR2 SYDVKM. The V and J ends lost 3 bases and 2 bases, in that order; junction bases with no gene match: 15.

This clonotype has only a few counts. This chain uses TRBV4-2 with TRBJ2-7; tentatively, D is TRBD1 (6 bases). The CDR3 has 14 amino acids. V was cut by 4 bases and J by 5 bases, with 15 bases left in between. CDR1 is LGHNA, CDR2 YNFKEQ, per germline. The CDR3 DNA reads TGTGCCAGCAGCCTCACAGGGCTAGAAAACGAGCAGTACTTC. Residues: CASSLTGLENEQYF.

The rearrangement uses TRBV4-3 and TRBJ2-5, with 8 positions matching TRBD1. The J segment lost 6 bases and the V segment lost 1 base, leaving 10 bases of the junction unmatched. The CDR3 runs to 16 residues. Germline V CDR1 and CDR2: LGHNA, YSLEER. For the CDR3, the DNA is TGCGCCAGCAGCCAAGCTGGGACAGGAGAACCTAAGACCCAGTACTTC. It encodes CASSQAGTGEPKTQYF.

This clonotype was detected ten times or more. This sequence joins TRBV7-9 and TRBJ2-3; D is perhaps TRBD1 (5 bases). Trimming took 2 bases from V and 0 from J, leaving 12 bases between them. CDR1 is SEHNR and CDR2 is FQNEAQ in the germline V gene (reference sequence). This CDR3 region has 16 residues. The CDR3 coding sequence is TGTGCCAGCAGCTTACGAAGGGGTCCAAGCACAGATACGCAGTATTTT. Protein product: CASSLRRGPSTDTQYF.

This clonotype was counted between two and nine times. The J gene is TRBJ2-1, the V gene TRBV6-4; 8 bases agree with TRBD1. Germline assignment: CDR1 MRHNA and CDR2 SNTAGT. V dropped 2 bases and J dropped 5; count of bases not matched to a gene: 5. CDR3 size: 15 residues. In DNA form, the CDR3 reads TGTGCCAGCAGTGACGTTGGACAGGGTGACAATGAGCAGTTCTTC. It yields the protein CASSDVGQGDNEQFF.

A few counts support this clonotype. The chain is built from TRBV5-1 and TRBJ2-5, with TRBD1 identical over 9 bases. The junction had 2 bases not matched to a gene; V was cut back by 1 base and J by 1 base. CDR1 is SGHRS, CDR2 YFSETQ, per germline. The CDR3 consists of 15 residues. As DNA, the CDR3 is TGCGCCAGCAGCTTGATGGGACAGGGCCAAGAGACCCAGTACTTC. Protein: CASSLMGQGQETQYF.

A few counts support this clonotype. The chain carries TRBV27 and TRBJ2-7; TRBD1 matches 10 bases. Germline trimming cut 3 bases from V and 5 bases from J; bases unmatched to any gene: 10. The CDR3 loop spans 16 amino acids. The germline CDR1 and CDR2 sequences are MNHEY and SMNVEV (reference sequence). CDR3 region: CASSFSKGTGVHEQYF. The CDR3 DNA sequence: TGTGCCAGCAGTTTTAGTAAAGGGACAGGGGTCCACGAGCAGTACTTC.

This clonotype was counted many times. The chain is built from TRBV5-6 and TRBJ2-1, with 8 bases lining up with TRBD2. The length of the CDR3 is 15 residues. V lost 2 bases to trimming and J lost 1 base; unmatched junction nucleotides: 2. Germline V gene sequence: CDR1 SGHDT, CDR2 YYEEEE. DNA of the CDR3: TGTGCCAGCAGCTTAGTAGCGGGATCCTACAATGAGCAGTTCTTC. Translated: CASSLVAGSYNEQFF.

The rearrangement links TRBV6-1 to TRBJ2-3; TRBD2 matches 8 bases. Germline V gene data show CDR1 as MNHNS and CDR2 as SASEGT. The V segment lost 4 bases and the J segment 3 bases; nucleotides outside the gene matches: 3. This CDR3 comprises 14 residues. The CDR3 DNA reads TGTGCCAGCAGTGGTCGGGGGGGAACAGATACGCAGTATTTT. This encodes CASSGRGGTDTQYF.